This T cell receptor (beta chain) was retrieved from a study of shared clonotypes between healthy human individuals. Positively selected for CCR7, the CD45RO-negative cells used as naive CD8 cells excluded terminally differentiated effector memory CD45RA+ cells. Note on this clone: Its specificity is not known.

Points from the study as a whole: The sharing of roughly 5% of naive CD4 clonotypes was seen across a few donors.

Measured with immunoSEQ multiplex PCR; TCRdb has only the in-frame clones, and not every one. The data contain millions of clones, about 95% of them singletons. V was clipped by 6 bases and J by 5 bases; unmatched bases: 14. Looked up from germline, CDR1 is MGHRA and CDR2 is YSYEKL. This CDR3 contains 16 residues. The material sequenced was naive CD8+ T cells sorted from blood. This sequence joins TRBV4-1 and TRBJ2-7, with 9 bases matching TRBD1. The sequence was collected from a man younger than 35 in good health. For the CDR3, the DNA is TGCGCCAGCAGACCTCGGACAGGGGTGACCTTGGACGAGCAGTACTTC. Its protein is CASRPRTGVTLDEQYF.